This T cell receptor beta chain was found in a study of control samples from healthy donors and cancer patients. CDR3 length: 13 amino acids. Germline V gene lookup returns CDR1 LNHDA and CDR2 SQIVND (reference sequence). V lost 5 bases, J lost 1 base, and 7 bases lay in between. As concerns this clone: Different DNA sequences within this sample yield the same CDR3.

Measured with immunoSEQ multiplex PCR; TCRdb has only the in-frame clones, and not every one. The sample contains about 120,000 clones, over 75% of which appear only once. The TCR originated in a woman aged 50 to 65 with colorectal cancer. V gene TRBV19 combines with J gene TRBJ2-3; D unclear. The sample consisted of PBMCs. CDR3 in DNA: TGTGCCAGTAGTCCCGCAGGCACAGATACGCAGTATTTT. Translation: CASSPAGTDTQYF.